This T cell receptor (beta chain) was obtained from a study of blood T cells in healthy people across ages (dated by TCRdb to about 2015). As for the study more broadly: In model experiments, roughly one uniquely barcoded TCR beta cDNA molecule per two T cells was captured by template switching. To avoid experimental bias, donors of different ages were randomly spread across the sequencing lanes. Using deep sequencing normalized with unique cDNA molecular identifiers, the study measured how TCR beta repertoire diversity changes with age. The study analyzed two additional independent replicas of 1 million unique cDNA reads from the same blood draw for two donors, one aged 18 to 29 and one aged 80 or older. Four age groups were formed from the donors: young (average 16 years), middle-aged (approximately 40), aged (roughly 56) and long-lived (approximately 80). Study-wide findings and limitations: Because the CMV infection status of the donors was unknown, age-related changes in expanded clonotypes may potentially have been confounded. Observed TCR beta diversity correlated strongly with the percentage of naive T cells measured by flow cytometry. Observed TCR beta diversity per million T cells fell roughly linearly with age, and a significant reduction was already apparent by age around 44. Because profiling used bulk unsorted PBMCs, naive and antigen-experienced compartments could not be compared conclusively. Compared with the aged group, the long-lived group had more naive CD4+ T cells, fewer expanded clones and increased TCR diversity, a pattern suggesting age selection. Estimates of total diversity from one million sequenced T cells were regarded as lower bounds and underestimates.

The CDR3 holds 12 amino acids from the cysteine to the phenylalanine. Just the 36-base CDR3 DNA is kept, in frame starting at base 1. V and J are truncated by 6 bases and 5 bases respectively, leaving an intervening sequence of 11 bases. The 35 to 40 donors, aged 6 to 90 years, were systemically healthy Caucasian individuals from Russia. Roughly 9.5 milliliters of peripheral blood were drawn from each donor into EDTA-treated Vacutainer tubes. Ficoll-Paque density-gradient centrifugation was used to isolate PBMCs, with at least 6.5 million per sample. Trizol reagent was used to extract total RNA from the PBMCs, yielding at least 6 micrograms per sample. For every donor, flow cytometry on a PBMC aliquot measured the percentage of naive CD45RAhigh/CD27high T cells. This clonotype was observed a handful of times. Its antigen has not been determined. No quality values exist for individual bases; no much larger clone is one base distant.

Library preparation used 5' RACE. A second PCR of roughly 7 to 11 cycles was run with a J-beta primer mix and a sample-barcoded 5' primer. Each TCR beta cDNA molecule received a unique molecular identifier from a template-switch 5' adaptor carrying 12 random nucleotides. At least 3 million CDR3-containing paired-end reads were obtained from each sample. All of the RNA was converted into first-strand cDNA using the Mint cDNA synthesis kit, with a TRBC-specific oligonucleotide serving as the primer. Following uracil-DNA glycosylase treatment, all cDNA underwent a first 18-cycle PCR with the universal primers M1SS and BC2_uni_R. The study's processing was this. For normalization, 1 million high-quality reads were randomly selected from each sample, with every read carrying a distinct molecular identifier. Instead of being binned into consensus sequences, reads that shared molecular identifiers were thrown out. CDR3 identification, clonotype clustering and error correction used MiTCR with a Q25 quality threshold and the strictest error-elimination algorithm. A nonparametric unseen species model using Euler transformation provided a lower-bound estimate of total TCR beta diversity. The public sequencing data were trimmed at Q25 with fastp and processed into clonotypes with MiXCR by TCRdb, which kept only in-frame beta chains. Identical CDR3 proteins give one entry, which carries the most common genes and DNA. In this record, the V and J calls reflect TCRdb's handling and not the investigators' own analysis. For this sample there are fewer than 2 million distinct CDR3 sequences; approximately 40% appear just once. Jointly, the top ten make up 23% of the sample.

The chain joins TRBV12-3 or TRBV12-4 to TRBJ2-7; TRBD1 is possibly the D segment (5 matching bases). This clonotype was sampled from a human donor in good health. Sequencing input: blood. The base sequence is TGTGCCAGCAGCACCGACAGAAACGAGCAGTACTTC. Its translation is CASSTDRNEQYF.